This TCR beta chain was profiled in a study of blood T cell repertoires in COVID-19. Looking at the study overall: COVID-19 samples, acute and convalescent, were from the United States, Italy and Spain. T cells, B-cell-depleted T cells, or PBMCs supplied cDNA or gDNA.

CDR3 length equals 14 residues. Germline-derived CDR1 and CDR2 are SGDLS and YYNGEE. The V gene lost 4 bases and the J gene lost 4 bases, with 14 bases spanning the gap. Study processing details: Reference gene primer amplification in the assay estimated nucleated cell counts. The assay was immunoSEQ multiplex PCR, and TCRdb's table has in-frame clones only and misses some. That table furnishes V, J and clone size, whereas the DNA furnished D and trimming. The repertoire holds hundreds of thousands of clones, with around 91% as singletons. Input material: peripheral blood. This receptor was obtained from a young woman who had recovered from COVID-19. The chain combines TRBV9 with TRBJ1-2; no clear D. Written as DNA, the CDR3 is TGTGCCAGCAGCCCCCTGTCCGAGCCCTATGGCTACACCTTC. Its translation is CASSPLSEPYGYTF.